These T cell receptor beta chains were read from a single sample in a study of T cells in Graves' hyperthyroidism and ophthalmopathy. TCRdb passed the multiplex PCR reads through MiXCR, listing each CDR3 protein once. The repertoire holds about half a million distinct CDR3 sequences, with approximately 16% as singletons. The specimen sequenced was blood. All receptors come from a woman in her thirties with Graves' ophthalmopathy. Each CDR3 is given with its conserved first and last residue. Fields, in order: D gene, J gene, V gene, clone size, CDR3 protein, CDR3 DNA. D genes are given only for firm matches. Clone size is given for some rows only: seen once, a few or many times, or a class if the clone is expanded.

d_gene: TRBD1
j_gene: TRBJ2-1
v_gene: TRBV20-1
abundance: .
CDR3aa: CSARDRDRVMDEQFF
CDR3nt: TGCAGTGCTAGAGATCGGGACAGGGTGATGGATGAGCAGTTCTTC

d_gene: .
j_gene: TRBJ2-1
v_gene: TRBV28
abundance: many
CDR3aa: CASSLWGSSYNEQFF
CDR3nt: TGTGCCAGCAGTTTATGGGGAAGCTCCTACAATGAGCAGTTCTTC

d_gene: .
j_gene: TRBJ2-7
v_gene: TRBV20-1
abundance: many
CDR3aa: CSARIPRGGEGEQYF
CDR3nt: TGCAGTGCTAGGATTCCAAGGGGGGGTGAGGGGGAGCAGTACTTC

d_gene: TRBD2
j_gene: TRBJ2-1
v_gene: TRBV6-2/TRBV6-3
abundance: few
CDR3aa: CASSLQGPSASGRLREQFF
CDR3nt: TGTGCCAGCAGCTTACAGGGGCCTTCGGCTAGCGGGAGGTTGCGAGAGCAGTTCTTC

d_gene: .
j_gene: TRBJ1-2
v_gene: TRBV7-2
abundance: few
CDR3aa: CASGRQKKDGYTF
CDR3nt: TGTGCCAGCGGCCGACAGAAAAAGGATGGCTACACCTTC

d_gene: .
j_gene: TRBJ2-7
v_gene: TRBV7-3
abundance: many
CDR3aa: CASSLTGGGEQYF
CDR3nt: TGTGCCAGCAGCTTAACGGGAGGAGGTGAGCAGTACTTC

d_gene: TRBD1
j_gene: TRBJ2-7
v_gene: TRBV30
abundance: .
CDR3aa: CAWTGTGVAEQYF
CDR3nt: TGTGCCTGGACCGGGACAGGGGTGGCGGAGCAGTACTTC

d_gene: .
j_gene: TRBJ1-2
v_gene: TRBV30
abundance: many
CDR3aa: CAWSPNLGYTF
CDR3nt: TGTGCCTGGAGCCCTAATCTCGGCTACACCTTC

d_gene: TRBD1
j_gene: TRBJ1-1
v_gene: TRBV6-1
abundance: many
CDR3aa: CASSGYDRVGSEAFF
CDR3nt: TGTGCCAGCAGCGGCTATGACAGGGTCGGTTCTGAAGCTTTCTTT

d_gene: TRBD1
j_gene: TRBJ1-4
v_gene: TRBV12-3/TRBV12-4
abundance: many
CDR3aa: CASSRQGDKKLFF
CDR3nt: TGTGCCAGCAGTCGACAGGGGGATAAAAAACTGTTTTTT

d_gene: .
j_gene: TRBJ1-1
v_gene: TRBV7-3
abundance: many
CDR3aa: CASGGGNTEAFF
CDR3nt: TGTGCCAGCGGTGGAGGGAACACTGAAGCTTTCTTT

d_gene: TRBD2
j_gene: TRBJ2-7
v_gene: TRBV15
abundance: many
CDR3aa: CATSRDPVGLAGRYEQYF
CDR3nt: TGTGCCACCAGCAGAGACCCGGTAGGACTAGCGGGCCGCTACGAGCAGTACTTC

d_gene: .
j_gene: TRBJ1-6
v_gene: TRBV15
abundance: .
CDR3aa: CATSTNNSPLHF
CDR3nt: TGTGCCACCAGCACCAACAATTCACCCCTCCACTTT

d_gene: .
j_gene: TRBJ2-1
v_gene: TRBV6-1
abundance: many
CDR3aa: CASRRTVLSSYNEQFF
CDR3nt: TGTGCCAGCAGGAGGACCGTACTTAGCTCCTACAATGAGCAGTTCTTC

d_gene: .
j_gene: TRBJ1-6
v_gene: TRBV25-1
abundance: .
CDR3aa: CASSGRAQNSPLHF
CDR3nt: TGTGCCAGCAGTGGGCGGGCGCAAAATTCACCCCTCCACTTT

d_gene: TRBD2
j_gene: TRBJ2-7
v_gene: TRBV7-6
abundance: .
CDR3aa: CASSRLLGLAGEEQYF
CDR3nt: TGTGCCAGCAGCCGATTACTGGGACTAGCGGGAGAAGAGCAGTACTTC

d_gene: TRBD2
j_gene: TRBJ2-1
v_gene: TRBV29-1
abundance: many
CDR3aa: CSVSGRAYNEQFF
CDR3nt: TGCAGCGTGAGCGGGAGGGCCTACAATGAGCAGTTCTTC

d_gene: .
j_gene: TRBJ2-7
v_gene: TRBV20-1
abundance: many
CDR3aa: CSGWRDNSYEQYF
CDR3nt: TGCAGTGGTTGGAGGGACAATTCCTACGAGCAGTACTTC

d_gene: .
j_gene: TRBJ2-3
v_gene: TRBV12-3/TRBV12-4
abundance: many
CDR3aa: CASKGDFRTDTQYF
CDR3nt: TGTGCCAGTAAAGGGGACTTCCGCACAGATACGCAGTATTTT

d_gene: .
j_gene: TRBJ2-7
v_gene: TRBV6-2/TRBV6-3
abundance: many
CDR3aa: CASKKAGKGREQYF
CDR3nt: TGTGCCAGCAAAAAGGCGGGGAAGGGTCGCGAGCAGTACTTC

d_gene: TRBD1
j_gene: TRBJ2-1
v_gene: TRBV20-1
abundance: many
CDR3aa: CSAGTGEPYNEQFF
CDR3nt: TGCAGTGCTGGGACAGGGGAACCCTACAATGAGCAGTTCTTC

d_gene: TRBD2
j_gene: TRBJ2-7
v_gene: TRBV20-1
abundance: many
CDR3aa: CSAEGGPGTSGSSQYF
CDR3nt: TGCAGTGCGGAGGGAGGGCCCGGGACTAGCGGGTCCTCGCAGTACTTC

d_gene: TRBD2
j_gene: TRBJ2-3
v_gene: TRBV4-3
abundance: .
CDR3aa: CASSRTSGRATDTQYF
CDR3nt: TGCGCCAGCAGCAGGACTAGCGGGAGGGCAACAGATACGCAGTATTTT

d_gene: .
j_gene: TRBJ1-2
v_gene: TRBV28
abundance: many
CDR3aa: CATSPQGYGYTF
CDR3nt: TGTGCCACCAGTCCTCAGGGTTATGGCTACACCTTC

d_gene: .
j_gene: TRBJ2-6
v_gene: TRBV6-1
abundance: few
CDR3aa: CASSHPGRTPSGANVLTF
CDR3nt: TGTGCCAGCAGTCATCCGGGACGGACCCCCTCTGGGGCCAACGTCCTGACTTTC

d_gene: .
j_gene: TRBJ1-6
v_gene: TRBV7-9
abundance: .
CDR3aa: CASSFPGSSPLHF
CDR3nt: TGTGCCAGCAGCTTCCCCGGGAGTTCACCCCTCCACTTT